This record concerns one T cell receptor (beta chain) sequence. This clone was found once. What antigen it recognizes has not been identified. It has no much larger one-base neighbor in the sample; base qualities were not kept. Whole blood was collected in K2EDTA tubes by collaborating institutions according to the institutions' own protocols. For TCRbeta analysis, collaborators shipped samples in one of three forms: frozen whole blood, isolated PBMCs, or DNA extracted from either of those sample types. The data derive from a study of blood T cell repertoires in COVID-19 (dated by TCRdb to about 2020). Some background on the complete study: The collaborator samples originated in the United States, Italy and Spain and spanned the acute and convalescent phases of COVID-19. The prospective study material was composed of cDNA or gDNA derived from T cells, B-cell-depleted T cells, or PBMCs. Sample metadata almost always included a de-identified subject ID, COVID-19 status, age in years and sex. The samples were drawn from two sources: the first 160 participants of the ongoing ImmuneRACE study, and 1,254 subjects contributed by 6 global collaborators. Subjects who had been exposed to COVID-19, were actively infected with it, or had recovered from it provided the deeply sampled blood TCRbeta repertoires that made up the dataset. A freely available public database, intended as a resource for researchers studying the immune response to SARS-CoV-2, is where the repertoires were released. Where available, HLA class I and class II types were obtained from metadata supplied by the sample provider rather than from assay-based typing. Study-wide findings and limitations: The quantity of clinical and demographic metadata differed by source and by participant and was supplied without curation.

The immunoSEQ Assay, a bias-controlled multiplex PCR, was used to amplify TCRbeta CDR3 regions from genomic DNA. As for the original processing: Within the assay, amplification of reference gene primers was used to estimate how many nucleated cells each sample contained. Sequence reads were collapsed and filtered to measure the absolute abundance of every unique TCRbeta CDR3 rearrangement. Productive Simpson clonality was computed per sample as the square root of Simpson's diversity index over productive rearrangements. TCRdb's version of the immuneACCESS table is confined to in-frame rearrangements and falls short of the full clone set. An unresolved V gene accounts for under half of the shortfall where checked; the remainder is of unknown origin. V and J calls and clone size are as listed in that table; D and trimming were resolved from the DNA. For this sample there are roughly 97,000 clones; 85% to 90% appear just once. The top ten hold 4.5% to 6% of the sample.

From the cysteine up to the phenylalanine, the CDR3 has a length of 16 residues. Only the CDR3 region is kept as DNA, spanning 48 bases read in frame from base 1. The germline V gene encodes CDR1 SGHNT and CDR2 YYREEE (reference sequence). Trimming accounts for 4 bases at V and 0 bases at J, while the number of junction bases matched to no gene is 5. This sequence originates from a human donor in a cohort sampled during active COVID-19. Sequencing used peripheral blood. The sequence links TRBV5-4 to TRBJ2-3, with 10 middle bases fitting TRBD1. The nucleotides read TGTGCCAGCAGCGCCGGGACAGGGGCTAGCACAGATACGCAGTATTTT. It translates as CASSAGTGASTDTQYF.